This T cell receptor beta chain was sequenced for a study of cytomegalovirus exposure and HLA in healthy donors. On this clone itself: Its specificity is not known.

Donors were drawn from the approximately 110-subject validation cohort, separate from the roughly 700-subject first cohort. Study-wide findings and caveats: Subsequent analysis revealed that first-cohort TCR clusters tended to co-occur in the 120 or so validation repertoires. Reportedly, cytomegalovirus status was diagnosed with high sensitivity and specificity.

The assay was immunoSEQ multiplex PCR, and TCRdb's table has in-frame clones only and misses some. The sample lists 300,000 to 450,000 clones; about nine tenths were seen once. CDR1 and CDR2 from the germline V gene are MDHEN and SYDVKM. The CDR3 is made up of 16 amino acids. Trimming removed 2 bases from V and 7 bases from J, with 17 bases in between. The TCR sequence derives from a woman aged 18-29 years in good health and CMV-seronegative. This chain uses TRBV28 with TRBJ1-4; D uncertain. The sequenced material came from PBMCs. This CDR3 is CASSLRSGIVFEKLFF. In DNA, the CDR3 is TGTGCCAGCAGTTTACGGTCCGGGATTGTGTTTGAAAAACTGTTTTTT.